These 15 T cell receptor beta chains share one sample of origin, sequenced in a study of blood T cell repertoires in COVID-19 (dated by TCRdb to about 2020). Library construction relied on the immunoSEQ multiplex PCR assay. Imported from immuneACCESS, the table was reduced by TCRdb to in-frame sequences with V and J called. These copies leave out some clones; in studies compared against another copy, an unresolved V gene accounts for under half, and the cause of the remainder is not known. The sample has roughly 200,000 clones on record, around nine tenths of them singletons. The biggest ten clones account for around 1.5% of the sample. Sequencing was carried out using peripheral blood. The receptors here all came from a man aged 18-30 years with active or convalescent COVID-19.

This clone was detected only once. The chain is built from TRBV5-1 and TRBJ2-2; 7 nucleotides align to TRBD2. Germline loops: CDR1 SGHRS, CDR2 YFSETQ. After removal of 0 bases from V and 0 bases from J, the junction contained 2 bases not matched to a gene. There are 16 residues in the CDR3. CDR3 protein: CASSLVAGANTGELFF. The CDR3 region has the DNA TGCGCCAGCAGCTTGGTCGCGGGAGCGAACACCGGGGAGCTGTTTTTT.

This clone has just a few counts. This chain links TRBV6-4 with TRBJ2-3, with 8 bases that match TRBD2. Trimming cost V 3 bases and J 1 base; bases outside gene matches: 0. The CDR3 has 14 residues. The germline CDR1 and CDR2 sequences are MRHNA and SNTAGT. In nucleotides, the CDR3 is TGTGCCAGCAGTGAAGCGGGAGGCACAGATACGCAGTATTTT. This codes for CASSEAGGTDTQYF.

V usage is TRBV2 and J usage is TRBJ1-1; tentatively, D is TRBD1 (6 bases). The CDR3 length is 15 residues. Germline lookup yields CDR1 SNHLY and CDR2 FYNNEI. V lost 4 bases and J lost 1, with 13 bases in between. The CDR3 DNA sequence: TGTGCCAGCAGTGTACCGGGACAAGAGAACACTGAAGCTTTCTTT. Translating gives CASSVPGQENTEAFF.

The rearrangement joins TRBV7-9 to TRBJ1-2; 7 nucleotides match TRBD1. This CDR3 has 15 residues. Germline loops: CDR1 SEHNR, CDR2 FQNEAQ (reference sequence). With V trimmed by 0 bases and J by 13 bases, 14 bases remained unmatched. CDR3 DNA: TGTGCCAGCAGCTTAGCCACGTCCCGGGACAGTTTTGCCACCTTC. Amino acid sequence: CASSLATSRDSFATF.

The rearrangement uses TRBV6-2 or TRBV6-3 and TRBJ2-1; D perhaps matches TRBD2 (5 bases). V shed 0 bases and J shed 12 bases, with 24 bases lying between them. Per the germline V gene, CDR1 is MNHEY and CDR2 is SVGEGT. The length of the CDR3 is 17 residues. In DNA form, the CDR3 reads TGTGCCAGCAGTTACTCCGGGAAGATTGGTGCGGGTGGCGGGCAGTTCTTC. This translates into CASSYSGKIGAGGGQFF.

The table lists this clone with a few counts. The rearrangement joins TRBV6-4 to TRBJ2-1, with D possibly matching TRBD2 (6 bases). The CDR3 totals 16 residues. Per germline, CDR1 MRHNA and CDR2 SNTAGT. V was pared by 6 bases and J by 1 base, with 16 bases between. In DNA form, the CDR3 reads TGTGCCAGCAGCGCGACCGGGACTGTATCCTACAATGAGCAGTTCTTC. Its protein product is CASSATGTVSYNEQFF.

This chain links TRBV7-9 with TRBJ2-3, with a weak D call TRBD1 (6 bases). V was trimmed by 5 bases and J by 7 bases, leaving 10 bases between them. The CDR3 is 12 amino acids. Per germline, CDR1 SEHNR and CDR2 FQNEAQ (reference sequence). CDR3 nucleotides: TGTGCCAGCAGCCCCACAGGGAATACGCAGTATTTT. Protein sequence: CASSPTGNTQYF. The entire variable domain, with the rest obtained from reference TRBV7-9 and TRBJ2-3, is as follows: DTGVSQNPRHKITKRGQNVTFRCDPISEHNRLYWYRQTLGQGPEFLTYFQNEAQLEKSRLLSDRFSAERPKGSFSTLEIQRTEQGDSAMYLCASSPTGNTQYFGPGTRLTVL.

This clone was recorded a few times. The V call is TRBV10-3, the J call TRBJ1-2, with D unclear. Germline V CDR1 and CDR2: ENHRY, SYGVKD. CDR3 size: 13 residues. V was pared by 8 bases and J by 0 bases, with 10 bases between. The CDR3 loop is CAIEPRSNYGYTF. CDR3 sequence (DNA): TGTGCCATCGAACCCAGGTCTAACTATGGCTACACCTTC.

This clone was seen a single time. The rearrangement joins TRBV4-1 to TRBJ2-5; 8 positions match TRBD2. CDR1 is MGHRA, CDR2 YSYEKL, per germline. Germline trimming cut 0 bases from V and 4 bases from J; bases unmatched to any gene: 7. The CDR3 has 16 amino acids. This CDR3 is CASSQDLTGGPETQYF. The DNA of the CDR3 is TGCGCCAGCAGCCAAGACCTGACGGGAGGGCCAGAGACCCAGTACTTC.

The gene calls are TRBV7-9 and TRBJ1-6, with unresolved D. The germline V gene encodes CDR1 SEHNR and CDR2 FQNEAQ (reference sequence). Trimming left V 5 bases short and J 6 bases short, with 11 bases between. CDR3 size: 14 residues. CDR3 sequence reads: CASSPQWANSPLHF. DNA for the CDR3: TGTGCCAGCAGCCCACAGTGGGCTAATTCACCCCTCCACTTT.

The genes are TRBV5-4 and TRBJ2-1; 7 nucleotides align to TRBD1. The CDR3 has 16 amino acids. The trim removed 6 bases at V and 7 bases at J, leaving 16 bases unmatched. The germline V gene has CDR1 SGHNT and CDR2 YYREEE (reference sequence). For the CDR3, the DNA is TGTGCCAGCACCAACACAGGGGCTACCTACTTAAATGAGCAGTTCTTC. Amino acids: CASTNTGATYLNEQFF.

This chain uses TRBV2 with TRBJ1-2; D possibly corresponds to TRBD1 (5 bases). The CDR3 is made up of 14 amino acids. The germline gives CDR1 SNHLY, CDR2 FYNNEI. Trimming left V 2 bases short and J 4 bases short, with 11 bases between. The CDR3 DNA follows: TGTGCCAGCAGTGAACAGGAGACAGTCTATGGCTACACCTTC. Amino acid sequence: CASSEQETVYGYTF.

This rearrangement joins TRBV12-3 or TRBV12-4 to TRBJ1-6; D unresolved. This CDR3 has 13 amino acids. V was cut by 2 bases and J by 10 bases, with 9 bases left in between. The CDR3 DNA sequence: TGTGCCAGCAGTTTAAGAGGCCTATCACCCCTCCACTTT. Protein product: CASSLRGLSPLHF.

This chain uses TRBV5-1 with TRBJ1-4; tentative D call: TRBD1 (6 bases). CDR1 is SGHRS, CDR2 YFSETQ, per germline. There are 16 residues in the CDR3. V lost 0 bases, J lost 0 bases, and 9 bases lay in between. CDR3 protein: CASSLDGGATNEKLFF. Here the CDR3 DNA reads TGCGCCAGCAGCTTGGATGGGGGCGCAACTAATGAAAAACTGTTTTTT.

The gene calls are TRBV3-1 (or the pseudogene TRBV3-2) and TRBJ1-2; unclear D gene. The CDR3 has 14 residues. Germline assignment: CDR1 LGHDT and CDR2 YNNKEL (reference sequence). The V end was cut by 0 bases, the J end by 1 base, with 6 bases between. The CDR3 here is CASSQDPGNYGYTF. The CDR3 bases are TGTGCCAGCAGCCAAGATCCGGGTAACTATGGCTACACCTTC.